This TCR beta chain was sequenced during a study of identical twins. Points from the study as a whole: Fewer insertions were carried by abundant cord blood beta clonotypes, but none was seen in memory repertoires. Invariant MAIT and iNKT cells are populations that could partly confound zero-insertion analyses.

There were only healthy Caucasians among the donors. This clonotype was seen more than once but under ten times. Its antigen is not identified. The V segment lost 5 bases and the J segment 4 bases; nucleotides outside the gene matches: 4. Germline CDR1 reads SGHTA; CDR2 reads FQGNSA. The length of the CDR3 is 16 residues. Template switching (which added a universal primer site) was used, and cDNA carried unique molecular identifiers. Via MiXCR, TCRdb re-called the 5' RACE reads, giving one row per CDR3 protein. This table has hundreds of thousands of distinct CDR3 sequences, 9.4% appearing once. This chain connects TRBV7-2 to TRBJ2-5, with 16 bases that match TRBD2. Sequencing was done on a sample of memory (CD45RO+) T cells sorted from blood. This TCR came from a woman between 18 and 29 years old in good health. DNA for the CDR3: TGTGCCAGCAGCACGGGACTAGCGGGAGGGGCAGAGACCCAGTACTTC. Amino acids: CASSTGLAGGAETQYF.